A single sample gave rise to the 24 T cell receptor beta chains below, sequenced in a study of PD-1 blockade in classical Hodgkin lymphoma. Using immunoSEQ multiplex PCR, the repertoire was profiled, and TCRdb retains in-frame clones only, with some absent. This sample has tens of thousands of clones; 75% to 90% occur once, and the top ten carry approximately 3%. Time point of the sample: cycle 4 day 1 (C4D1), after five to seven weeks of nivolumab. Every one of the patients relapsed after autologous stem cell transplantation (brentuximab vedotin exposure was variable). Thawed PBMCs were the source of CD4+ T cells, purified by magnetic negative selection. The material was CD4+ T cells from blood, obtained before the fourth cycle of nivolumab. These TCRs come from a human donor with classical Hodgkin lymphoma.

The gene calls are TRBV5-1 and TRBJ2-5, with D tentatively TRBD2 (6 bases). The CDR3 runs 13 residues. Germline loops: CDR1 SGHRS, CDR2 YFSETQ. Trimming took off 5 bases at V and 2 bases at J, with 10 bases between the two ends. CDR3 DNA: TGCGCCAGCAGAATTAGCGGACAAGAGACCCAGTACTTC. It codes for CASRISGQETQYF.

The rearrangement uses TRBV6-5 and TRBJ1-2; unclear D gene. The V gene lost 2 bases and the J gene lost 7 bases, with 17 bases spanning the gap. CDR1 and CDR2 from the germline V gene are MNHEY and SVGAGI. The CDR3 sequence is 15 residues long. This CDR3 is CASSYRVDYLSGYTF. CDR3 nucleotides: TGTGCCAGCAGTTACAGGGTAGACTACTTGAGTGGCTACACCTTC.

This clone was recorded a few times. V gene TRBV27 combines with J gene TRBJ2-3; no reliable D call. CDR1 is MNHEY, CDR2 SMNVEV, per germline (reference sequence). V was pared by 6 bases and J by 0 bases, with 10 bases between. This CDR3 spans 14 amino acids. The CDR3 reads CASSRMGSTDTQYF. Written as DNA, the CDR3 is TGTGCCAGCAGCCGTATGGGAAGCACAGATACGCAGTATTTT.

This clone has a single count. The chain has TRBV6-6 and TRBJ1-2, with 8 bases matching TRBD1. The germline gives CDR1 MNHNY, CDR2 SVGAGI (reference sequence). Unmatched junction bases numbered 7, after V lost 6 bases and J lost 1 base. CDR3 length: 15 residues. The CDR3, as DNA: TGTGCCAGCAGAACAACAGGGGGGATTAACTATGGCTACACCTTC. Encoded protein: CASRTTGGINYGYTF.

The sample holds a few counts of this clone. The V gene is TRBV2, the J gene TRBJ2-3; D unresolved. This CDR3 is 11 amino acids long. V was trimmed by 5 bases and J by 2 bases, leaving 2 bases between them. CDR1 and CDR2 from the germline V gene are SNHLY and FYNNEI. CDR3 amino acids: CASSHTDTQYF. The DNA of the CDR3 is TGTGCCAGCAGTCACACAGATACGCAGTATTTT.

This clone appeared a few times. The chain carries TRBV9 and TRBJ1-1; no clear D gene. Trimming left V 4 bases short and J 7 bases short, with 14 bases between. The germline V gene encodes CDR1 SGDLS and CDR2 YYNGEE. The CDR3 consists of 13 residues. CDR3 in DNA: TGTGCCAGCAGCATTAACACGGCAGGTGAAGCTTTCTTT. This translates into CASSINTAGEAFF.

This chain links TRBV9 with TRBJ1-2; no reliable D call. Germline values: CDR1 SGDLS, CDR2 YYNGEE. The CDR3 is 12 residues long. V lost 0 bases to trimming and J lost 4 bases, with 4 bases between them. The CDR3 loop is CASSVDGYGYTF. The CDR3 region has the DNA TGTGCCAGCAGCGTAGATGGCTATGGCTACACCTTC. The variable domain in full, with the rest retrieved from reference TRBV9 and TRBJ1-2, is DSGVTQTPKHLITATGQRVTLRCSPRSGDLSVYWYQQSLDQGLQFLIQYYNGEERAKGNILERFSAQQFPDLHSELNLSSLELGDSALYFCASSVDGYGYTFGSGTRLTVV.

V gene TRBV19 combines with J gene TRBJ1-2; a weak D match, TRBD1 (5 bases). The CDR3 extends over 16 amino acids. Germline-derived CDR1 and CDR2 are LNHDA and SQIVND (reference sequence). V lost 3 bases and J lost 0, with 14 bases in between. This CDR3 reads CASSIAGTDTNYGYTF. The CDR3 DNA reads TGTGCCAGTAGTATTGCCGGGACGGATACTAACTATGGCTACACCTTC.

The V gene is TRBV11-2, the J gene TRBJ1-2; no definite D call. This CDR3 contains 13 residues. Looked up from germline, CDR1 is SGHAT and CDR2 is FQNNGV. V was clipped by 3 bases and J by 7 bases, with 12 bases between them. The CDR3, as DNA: TGTGCCAGCAGCTTTCTCGACACGCCTGGCTACACCTTC. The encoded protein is CASSFLDTPGYTF.

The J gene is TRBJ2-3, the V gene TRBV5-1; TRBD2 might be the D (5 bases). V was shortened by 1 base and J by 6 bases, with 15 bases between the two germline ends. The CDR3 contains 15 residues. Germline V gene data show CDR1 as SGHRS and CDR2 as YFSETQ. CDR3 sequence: CASSLSHDPGDTQYF. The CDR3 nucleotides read TGCGCCAGCAGCTTGAGTCACGACCCGGGGGATACGCAGTATTTT.

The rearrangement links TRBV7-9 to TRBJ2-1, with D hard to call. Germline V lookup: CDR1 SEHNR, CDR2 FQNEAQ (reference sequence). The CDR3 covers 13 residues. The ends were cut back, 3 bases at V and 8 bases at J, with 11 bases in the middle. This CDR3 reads CASSFGSQDEQFF. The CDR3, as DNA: TGTGCCAGCAGCTTTGGTTCCCAAGATGAGCAGTTCTTC.

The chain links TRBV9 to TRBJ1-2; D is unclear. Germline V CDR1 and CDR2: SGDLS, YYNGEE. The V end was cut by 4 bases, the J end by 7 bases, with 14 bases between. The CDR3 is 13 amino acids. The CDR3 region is CASSPSPRVGYTF. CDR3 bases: TGTGCCAGCAGCCCAAGCCCTCGGGTTGGCTACACCTTC.

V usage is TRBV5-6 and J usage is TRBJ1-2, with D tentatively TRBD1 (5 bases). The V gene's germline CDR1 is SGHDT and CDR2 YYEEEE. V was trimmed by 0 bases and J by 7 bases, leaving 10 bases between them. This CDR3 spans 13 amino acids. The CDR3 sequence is CASSLGAGSGYTF. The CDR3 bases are TGTGCCAGCAGCTTGGGGGCAGGGAGTGGCTACACCTTC.

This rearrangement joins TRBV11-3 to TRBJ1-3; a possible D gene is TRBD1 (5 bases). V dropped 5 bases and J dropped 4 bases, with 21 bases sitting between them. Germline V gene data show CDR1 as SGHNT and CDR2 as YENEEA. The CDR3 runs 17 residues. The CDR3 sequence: CASSTRGRTADGNTIYF. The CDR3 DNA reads TGTGCCAGCAGCACTAGGGGTCGGACGGCGGACGGAAACACCATATATTTT.

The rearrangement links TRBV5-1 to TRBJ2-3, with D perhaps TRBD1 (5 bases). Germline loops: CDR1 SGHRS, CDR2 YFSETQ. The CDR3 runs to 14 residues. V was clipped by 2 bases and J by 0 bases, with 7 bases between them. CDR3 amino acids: CASSLPGSTDTQYF. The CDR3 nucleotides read TGCGCCAGCAGCTTACCAGGGAGCACAGATACGCAGTATTTT.

CDR3 in DNA: TGTGCCAGTAGTAAATCTAGCAATCAGCCCCAGCATTTT. Its translation is CASSKSSNQPQHF. The V gene is TRBV19, the J gene TRBJ1-5, with D hard to call. With 4 bases removed from V and 0 bases from J, the gap between germline ends came to 4 bases. CDR1 is LNHDA, CDR2 SQIVND, per germline (reference sequence). This CDR3 spans 13 amino acids.

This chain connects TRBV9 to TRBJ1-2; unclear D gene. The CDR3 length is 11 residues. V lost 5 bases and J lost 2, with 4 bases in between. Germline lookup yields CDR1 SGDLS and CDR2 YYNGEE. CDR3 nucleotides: TGTGCCAGCAGTATGAACTATGGCTACACCTTC. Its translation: CASSMNYGYTF.

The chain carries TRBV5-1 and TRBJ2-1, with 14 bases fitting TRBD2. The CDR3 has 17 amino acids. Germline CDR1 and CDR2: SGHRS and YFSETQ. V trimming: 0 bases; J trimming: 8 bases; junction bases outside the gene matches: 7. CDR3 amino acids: CASSLGVTSGGADEQFF. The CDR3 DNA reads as TGCGCCAGCAGCTTGGGAGTGACTAGCGGGGGGGCTGATGAGCAGTTCTTC.

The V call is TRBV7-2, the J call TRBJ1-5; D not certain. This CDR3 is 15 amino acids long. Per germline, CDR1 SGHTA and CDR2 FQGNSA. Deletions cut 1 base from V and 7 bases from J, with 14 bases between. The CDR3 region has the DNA TGTGCCAGCAGCTTAGACCTGAACCCCAACCAGCCCCAGCATTTT. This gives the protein CASSLDLNPNQPQHF.

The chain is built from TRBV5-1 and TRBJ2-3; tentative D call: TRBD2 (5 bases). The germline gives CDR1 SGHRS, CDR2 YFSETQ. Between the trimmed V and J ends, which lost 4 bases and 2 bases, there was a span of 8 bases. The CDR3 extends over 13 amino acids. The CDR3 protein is CASSGGNTDTQYF. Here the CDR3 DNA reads TGCGCCAGCAGCGGAGGAAACACAGATACGCAGTATTTT.

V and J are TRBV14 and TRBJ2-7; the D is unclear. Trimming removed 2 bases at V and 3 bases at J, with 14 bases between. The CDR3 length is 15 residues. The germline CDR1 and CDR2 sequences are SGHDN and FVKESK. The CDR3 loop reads CASSQSTDNHYEQYF. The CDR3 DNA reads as TGTGCCAGCAGCCAATCGACTGACAACCACTACGAGCAGTACTTC.

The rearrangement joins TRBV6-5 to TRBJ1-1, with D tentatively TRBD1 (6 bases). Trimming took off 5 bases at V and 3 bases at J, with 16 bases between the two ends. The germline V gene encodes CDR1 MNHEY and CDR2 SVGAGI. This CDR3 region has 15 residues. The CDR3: CASSIYGGLYTEAFF. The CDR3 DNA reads TGTGCCAGCAGTATCTACGGGGGCCTCTACACTGAAGCTTTCTTT.

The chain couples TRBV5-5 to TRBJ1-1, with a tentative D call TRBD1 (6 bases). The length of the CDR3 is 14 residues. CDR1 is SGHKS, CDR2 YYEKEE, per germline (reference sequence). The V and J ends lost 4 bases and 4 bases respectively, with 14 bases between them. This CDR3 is CASSPGGGLTEAFF. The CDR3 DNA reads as TGTGCCAGCAGCCCCGGGGGGGGGCTCACTGAAGCTTTCTTT.

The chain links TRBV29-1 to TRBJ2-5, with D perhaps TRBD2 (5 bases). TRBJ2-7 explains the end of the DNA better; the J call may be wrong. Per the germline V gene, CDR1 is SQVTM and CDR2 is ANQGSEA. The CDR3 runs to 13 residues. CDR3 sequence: CSVNRGTGNEQYF. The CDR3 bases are TGCAGCGTTAATCGGGGTACTGGGAACGAGCAGTACTTC.